What follows are 6 T cell receptor beta chains derived from one specimen sequenced in a study of shared clonotypes between healthy human individuals. The protocol was immunoSEQ multiplex PCR, while the TCRdb copy is restricted to in-frame clones and leaves out a portion. The sample consists of 2.3 million or so clones, over 90% of them appearing once. The material sequenced was naive CD4+ T cells from PBMCs. The subset was: CD45RA+ positively selected. Receptors were obtained from a man in his late teens or twenties in good health. Some clones in this sample may be carry-over from other donors' samples.

The chain employs TRBV6-1 and TRBJ2-7; 7 bases map to TRBD1. Trimming took 2 bases from V and 2 from J; bases not matched to a gene: 3. The CDR3 has 14 residues. Germline V gene sequence: CDR1 MNHNS, CDR2 SASEGT. Here the CDR3 reads CASSEFGQAYEQYF. In nucleotides, the CDR3 is TGTGCCAGCAGTGAATTCGGACAGGCCTACGAGCAGTACTTC.

The genes are TRBV5-1 and TRBJ1-1, with 7 positions matching TRBD1. J lost 4 bases, V lost 2 bases, and 5 bases had no gene match. CDR3 length: 14 residues. Germline V gene data show CDR1 as SGHRS and CDR2 as YFSETQ. The CDR3 is CASSFLGGGTEAFF. The DNA of the CDR3 is TGCGCCAGCAGCTTCTTAGGGGGCGGCACTGAAGCTTTCTTT.

The V call is TRBV28, the J call TRBJ1-2; 7 positions match TRBD1. The CDR3 covers 12 residues. V lost 7 bases and J lost 4; bases outside the gene matches: 3. The V gene's germline CDR1 is MDHEN and CDR2 SYDVKM. CDR3 nucleotides: TGTGCCAGCAAGCAGGGGGGCTATGGCTACACCTTC. Translation: CASKQGGYGYTF.

The chain combines TRBV2 with TRBJ1-2; a possible D gene is TRBD1 (5 bases). Germline V lookup: CDR1 SNHLY, CDR2 FYNNEI. Trimming took 1 base from V and 5 from J, leaving 8 bases between them. The CDR3 spans 13 residues. The CDR3 nucleotides are TGTGCCAGCAGTGAAGTCAGGGAGTATGGCTACACCTTC. Protein product: CASSEVREYGYTF. Filled out from reference TRBV2 and TRBJ1-2, the complete variable domain reads EPEVTQTPSHQVTQMGQEVILRCVPISNHLYFYWYRQILGQKVEFLVSFYNNEISEKSEIFDDQFSVERPDGSNFTLKIRSTKLEDSAMYFCASSEVREYGYTFGSGTRLTVV.

This chain connects TRBV19 to TRBJ2-5; D unclear. The V end lost 3 bases, the J end lost 4 bases, and 9 bases lay between the germline ends. CDR3 length equals 13 residues. Germline V gene sequence: CDR1 LNHDA, CDR2 SQIVND (reference sequence). CDR3 region: CASSMRKRETQYF. CDR3 bases: TGTGCCAGTAGTATGAGGAAAAGAGAGACCCAGTACTTC.

The chain carries TRBV7-2 and TRBJ1-2, with D hard to call. In germline, CDR1 is SGHTA, CDR2 FQGNSA. Trimming left V 5 bases short and J 7 bases short, with 17 bases between. The CDR3 totals 14 residues. CDR3 coding DNA: TGTGCCAGCAGCCAGTCGGACCTAAGGTCTGGCTACACCTTC. Translating gives CASSQSDLRSGYTF.